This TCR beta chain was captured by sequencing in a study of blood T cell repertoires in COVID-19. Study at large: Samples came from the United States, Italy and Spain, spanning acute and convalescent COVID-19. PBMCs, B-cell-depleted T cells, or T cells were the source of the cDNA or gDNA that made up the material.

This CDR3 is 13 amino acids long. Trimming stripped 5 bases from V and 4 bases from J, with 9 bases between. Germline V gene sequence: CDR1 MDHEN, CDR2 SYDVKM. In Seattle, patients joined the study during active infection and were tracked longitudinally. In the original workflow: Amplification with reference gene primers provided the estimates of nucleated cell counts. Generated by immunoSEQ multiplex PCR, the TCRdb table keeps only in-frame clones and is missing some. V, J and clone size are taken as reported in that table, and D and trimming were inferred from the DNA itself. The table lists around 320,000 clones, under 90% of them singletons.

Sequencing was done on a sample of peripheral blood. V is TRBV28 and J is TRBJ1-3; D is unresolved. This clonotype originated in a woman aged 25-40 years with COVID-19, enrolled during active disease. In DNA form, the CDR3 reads TGTGCCAGCAGTCTTAACCGGGGAAACACCATATATTTT. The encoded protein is CASSLNRGNTIYF.